The T cell receptor (beta chain) under discussion was sequenced for a study of cytomegalovirus exposure and HLA in healthy donors. Study-level points and caveats: Reportedly, diagnosis of cytomegalovirus status by the classifier showed high specificity and sensitivity. V- and J-gene trimming in TCR beta was tied to a missense DCLRE1C variant by an analysis performed later.

PCR employed 60 Vbeta and 13 Jbeta primers. TCRdb's table, derived via immunoSEQ multiplex PCR, lists solely in-frame clones and lacks some. Found here are about 150,000 clones, 65% to 85% of them singletons; the top ten hold approximately 2.8%. The germline V gene has CDR1 LGHNA and CDR2 YSLEER. The CDR3 has 16 amino acids. Although they were nominally healthy when sampled, donors likely had unrecorded immune exposures. In its sample, this clone was seen a few times. Antigen unknown. The junction shows a germline mismatch at one end, possibly a read error. Specimen: PBMCs. The sequence came from a man in his late teens or twenties in good health and CMV-seronegative. This sequence joins TRBV4-3 and TRBJ2-6; TRBD1 might be the D (5 bases). The CDR3 bases are TGCGCCAGCAGCCAAGATATCAGCTCTGGGGCCAACGGCCTGACTTTC. Its protein is CASSQDISSGANGLTF.